The TCR beta chain under discussion was sequenced for a study of T cells in Graves' hyperthyroidism and ophthalmopathy. The overall study: Peripheral blood was secured at the point of initial diagnosis, before any treatment.

Amplification targeted TCR beta CDR3 regions from RNA transcripts. When the TCR CDR3 underwent first-round RT-PCR, the HTBI primer set was used. One entry per CDR3 protein, called by TCRdb with MiXCR from the multiplex PCR reads. The sample contains 350,000 to 400,000 distinct CDR3 sequences, just under 15% of which appear only once. The CDR3 spans 13 residues. V lost 2 bases, J lost 3 bases, and 7 bases lay in between. Uncontrolled infection, other autoimmune disease, pregnancy or lactation barred patients from enrollment. This clonotype was counted ten times or more. This clonotype was sampled from a woman aged 30 to 39 with Graves' hyperthyroidism. Source material: blood. V is TRBV12-3 or TRBV12-4 and J is TRBJ1-1, with D possibly matching TRBD1 (6 bases). CDR3 nucleotides: TGTGCCAGCAGTTTATGGACAGACACTGAAGCTTTCTTT. This gives the protein CASSLWTDTEAFF.